Each of the 25 T cell receptor beta chains below was sequenced from the same sample in a study of blood T cell repertoires in COVID-19. Only in-frame clones appear in the TCRdb table, and some are missing; sequencing was by immunoSEQ multiplex PCR. The sample shows roughly 91,000 clones, roughly 80% of them seen only once. Sample: peripheral blood. The receptors shown here come from a man between 65 and 85 years old with acute or convalescent COVID-19.

The CDR3: CASSITRDRGRDEQFF. The CDR3 nucleotides are TGTGCCAGTAGTATTACCCGGGACAGGGGGCGCGATGAGCAGTTCTTC. The chain employs TRBV19 and TRBJ2-1; 12 bases map to TRBD1. V gave up 3 bases and J gave up 8 bases; unmatched junction bases: 8. Germline V gives CDR1 LNHDA, CDR2 SQIVND (reference sequence). This CDR3 contains 16 residues.

The chain combines TRBV11-2 with TRBJ1-2; D remains unclear. Germline values: CDR1 SGHAT, CDR2 FQNNGV. Trimming took 1 base from V and 6 from J, leaving 9 bases between them. The CDR3 covers 13 residues. Written as DNA, the CDR3 is TGTGCCAGCAGCTTAGGGGTTCGGGATGGCTACACCTTC. It yields the protein CASSLGVRDGYTF.

The gene calls are TRBV1 and TRBJ2-7; the table's D call, TRBD2, was not checked against the DNA. TRBV1 is a pseudogene segment. The CDR3 extends over 12 amino acids. The CDR3 DNA reads as TGCACCAGCAGCCCCCTGAGCTACGAGCAGTACTTC. Protein sequence: CTSSPLSYEQYF.

The chain carries TRBV5-4 and TRBJ2-4; 7 nucleotides align to TRBD1. Per the germline V gene, CDR1 is SGHNT and CDR2 is YYREEE (reference sequence). Losses at the gene ends were 4 bases for V and 8 bases for J; bases not matched to a gene: 9. The CDR3 is made up of 14 amino acids. The CDR3 nucleotides are TGTGCCAGCAGCCACCGGGACAGAACGGACATTCAGTACTTC. Its protein is CASSHRDRTDIQYF.

The genes are TRBV15 and TRBJ2-3, with 8 bases identical to TRBD2. The germline gives CDR1 LNHNV, CDR2 YYDKDF (reference sequence). CDR3 size: 15 residues. Trimming at V came to 5 bases and at J to 1 base, leaving 5 bases not matched to a gene. Here the CDR3 DNA reads TGTGCCACCAGCGGTGGCGGGGGGCGCACAGATACGCAGTATTTT. Translating gives CATSGGGGRTDTQYF.

The chain is built from TRBV29-1 and TRBJ1-6, with a tentative D call TRBD1 (5 bases). The CDR3 is made up of 16 amino acids. The germline V gene has CDR1 SQVTM and CDR2 ANQGSEA. CDR3 sequence reads: CTSGRGSSVGNSPLHF. The CDR3 DNA follows: TGCACCTCCGGGAGGGGCAGTTCCGTCGGTAATTCACCCCTCCACTTT.

This chain uses TRBV5-8 with TRBJ1-5, with no clear D. CDR3 length equals 13 residues. V lost 1 base and J 4 bases, leaving 6 bases between the germline ends. Germline V CDR1 and CDR2: SGHTS, YDEGEE. CDR3 sequence (DNA): TGTGCCAGCAGCTTGCAGAGGAATCAGCCCCAGCATTTT. Translated: CASSLQRNQPQHF.

The rearrangement joins TRBV28 to TRBJ2-1; 9 bases are a match to TRBD2. Looked up from germline, CDR1 is MDHEN and CDR2 is SYDVKM. Trimming at V came to 8 bases and at J to 5 bases, leaving 10 bases not matched to a gene. The CDR3 runs to 15 residues. This CDR3 reads CASLRSGGTHNEQFF. The DNA for the CDR3 is TGTGCCAGCCTAAGGAGCGGGGGGACTCACAATGAGCAGTTCTTC.

The rearrangement links TRBV9 to TRBJ2-3; D gene unclear. This CDR3 is built from 15 residues. V lost 2 bases to trimming and J lost 0 bases, with 10 bases between them. CDR1 and CDR2 from the germline V gene are SGDLS and YYNGEE. The CDR3 here is CASSVQAASTDTQYF. CDR3 nucleotide sequence: TGTGCCAGCAGCGTCCAGGCAGCTAGCACAGATACGCAGTATTTT.

The chain uses TRBV5-6 and TRBJ1-6, with 7 nucleotides matching TRBD1. V was pared by 2 bases and J by 9 bases, with 5 bases of the junction left unmatched. This CDR3 region has 14 residues. Per germline, CDR1 SGHDT and CDR2 YYEEEE. The CDR3 loop reads CASSLTGVSSPLHF. For the CDR3, the DNA is TGTGCCAGCAGCTTAACAGGGGTGAGTTCACCCCTCCACTTT.

This clone has more than one count but fewer than ten. J is TRBJ1-5 and V is TRBV28; no clear D. The CDR3 length is 12 residues. Per germline, CDR1 MDHEN and CDR2 SYDVKM. With 4 bases removed from V and 8 bases from J, the gap between germline ends came to 9 bases. CDR3 sequence reads: CASSSLTEPQHF. The CDR3 DNA reads as TGTGCCAGCAGTTCGTTGACTGAGCCCCAGCATTTT.

This clone came up once. This chain connects TRBV5-1 to TRBJ1-5; D is perhaps TRBD1 (6 bases). The germline gives CDR1 SGHRS, CDR2 YFSETQ. The CDR3 sequence is 15 residues long. Deletions cut 4 bases from V and 4 bases from J, with 15 bases between. CDR3 residues: CASSQGGDLNQPQHF. The CDR3 coding sequence is TGCGCCAGCAGCCAAGGGGGGGACCTGAATCAGCCCCAGCATTTT. The whole variable domain, filled in from reference TRBV5-1 and TRBJ1-5, reads KAGVTQTPRYLIKTRGQQVTLSCSPISGHRSVSWYQQTPGQGLQFLFEYFSETQRNKGNFPGRFSGRQFSNSRSEMNVSTLELGDSALYLCASSQGGDLNQPQHFGDGTRLSIL.

The V gene is TRBV7-6, the J gene TRBJ2-1; D unresolved. V was pared by 6 bases and J by 0 bases, with 12 bases between. CDR3 size: 15 residues. Germline values: CDR1 SGHVS, CDR2 FNYEAQ. DNA of the CDR3: TGTGCCAGCAGGCCTGACTCCAGCTCCTACAATGAGCAGTTCTTC. It translates to CASRPDSSSYNEQFF.

This rearrangement joins TRBV2 to TRBJ1-1; 7 bases line up with TRBD1. Germline V lookup: CDR1 SNHLY, CDR2 FYNNEI. V was pared by 4 bases and J by 7 bases, with 12 bases of the junction left unmatched. The CDR3 runs 15 residues. In DNA, the CDR3 is TGTGCCAGCAGTGCTCTAGGGCAGGGGGGCGGTGAAGCTTTCTTT. This sequence encodes CASSALGQGGGEAFF.

The genes are TRBV14 and TRBJ2-3; tentatively, D is TRBD1 (6 bases). Germline values: CDR1 SGHDN, CDR2 FVKESK. CDR3 length: 12 amino acids. Trimming cost V 4 bases and J 6 bases, with 8 bases left between them. CDR3 loop: CASSPQGDTQYF. For the CDR3, the DNA is TGTGCCAGCAGCCCCCAGGGGGATACGCAGTATTTT.

The chain links TRBV7-2 to TRBJ1-3; a weak D match, TRBD1 (6 bases). Trimming shortened V by 1 base and J by 3 bases, and 7 bases separated the two germline ends. Germline-derived CDR1 and CDR2 are SGHTA and FQGNSA. This CDR3 comprises 14 residues. The CDR3 reads CASSLGGLGNTIYF. CDR3 bases: TGTGCCAGCAGCTTAGGGGGGCTTGGAAACACCATATATTTT.

The chain is built from TRBV7-9 and TRBJ1-3; tentatively, D is TRBD1 (6 bases). V was shortened by 0 bases and J by 4 bases, with 13 bases between the two germline ends. The CDR3 runs 16 residues. Germline CDR1 reads SEHNR; CDR2 reads FQNEAQ (reference sequence). As DNA, the CDR3 is TGTGCCAGCAGCTTAGCCCCAGGACAGATCGGAAACACCATATATTTT. This codes for CASSLAPGQIGNTIYF.

Only one count was recorded for this clone. The gene calls are TRBV5-5 and TRBJ2-2, with TRBD1 as a possible D gene (5 bases). The V gene's germline CDR1 is SGHKS and CDR2 YYEKEE (reference sequence). The CDR3 runs to 14 residues. The germline V and J ends were trimmed by 3 bases and 0 bases, with 6 bases remaining between them. CDR3 nucleotide sequence: TGTGCCAGCAGCTCGACAGCGAACACCGGGGAGCTGTTTTTT. Protein: CASSSTANTGELFF.

The chain combines TRBV28 with TRBJ2-2; 8 bases are shared with TRBD2. The J segment lost 7 bases and the V segment lost 4 bases, leaving 11 bases of the junction unmatched. The CDR3 has 16 residues. Germline loops: CDR1 MDHEN, CDR2 SYDVKM. CDR3 sequence (DNA): TGTGCCAGCAGTTCCCGGGGGGGTCGGCAGTACGGGGAGCTGTTTTTT. Amino acids: CASSSRGGRQYGELFF. Full variable domain (outside the CDR3, taken from reference TRBV28 and TRBJ2-2): DVKVTQSSRYLVKRTGEKVFLECVQDMDHENMFWYRQDPGLGLRLIYFSYDVKMKEKGDIPEGYSVSREKKERFSLILESASTNQTSMYLCASSSRGGRQYGELFFGEGSRLTVL.

V is TRBV30 and J is TRBJ1-3, with TRBD1 matching over 11 bases. With V trimmed by 2 bases and J by 9 bases, 12 bases remained unmatched. Germline V gene data show CDR1 as GTSNPN and CDR2 as SVGIG (reference sequence). CDR3 length: 16 amino acids. Here the CDR3 reads CAWSPIGQGARGTIYF. CDR3 DNA sequence: TGTGCCTGGAGTCCTATCGGACAGGGGGCGAGAGGCACCATATATTTT.

This clone is a singleton in its sample. The chain is built from TRBV11-2 and TRBJ1-1; TRBD1 might be the D (6 bases). Germline CDR1 SGHAT, CDR2 FQNNGV. V gave up 0 bases and J gave up 12 bases, with 11 bases separating them. CDR3 length equals 12 residues. CDR3 loop: CASSLENREPFF. The CDR3 DNA reads as TGTGCCAGCAGCTTAGAGAACAGGGAGCCTTTCTTT.

CDR3 protein: CAWIPGKGNYGYTF. CDR3 sequence (DNA): TGTGCCTGGATCCCCGGGAAGGGTAACTATGGCTACACCTTC. V is TRBV30 and J is TRBJ1-2, with D uncertain. Per germline, CDR1 GTSNPN and CDR2 SVGIG (reference sequence). The CDR3 runs to 14 residues. Trimming pared 4 bases from V and 1 base from J, leaving 13 bases between.

This clone came up once. The chain employs TRBV28 and TRBJ2-2; 7 bases match TRBD2. This CDR3 has 15 residues. Losses at the gene ends were 8 bases for V and 2 bases for J; bases not matched to a gene: 8. Germline V gene lookup returns CDR1 MDHEN and CDR2 SYDVKM. The CDR3 DNA follows: TGTGCCAGCGCTGCAGCGGGGCGTAACACCGGGGAGCTGTTTTTT. It encodes CASAAAGRNTGELFF.

The chain combines TRBV19 with TRBJ2-1; 8 nucleotides align to TRBD1. This CDR3 contains 16 residues. Looked up from germline, CDR1 is LNHDA and CDR2 is SQIVND (reference sequence). V was pared by 3 bases and J by 0 bases, with 4 bases of the junction left unmatched. The CDR3 region is CASSIRTGLSYNEQFF. CDR3 DNA: TGTGCCAGTAGTATTAGGACAGGGCTCTCCTACAATGAGCAGTTCTTC.

The chain is built from TRBV5-1 and TRBJ2-1; 8 bases fit TRBD2. The CDR3 has 15 amino acids. With V trimmed by 2 bases and J by 3 bases, 4 bases remained unmatched. CDR1 is SGHRS and CDR2 is YFSETQ in the germline V gene. DNA for the CDR3: TGCGCCAGCAGCTTTAGCGGGGCTAACTACAATGAGCAGTTCTTC. Its protein is CASSFSGANYNEQFF.